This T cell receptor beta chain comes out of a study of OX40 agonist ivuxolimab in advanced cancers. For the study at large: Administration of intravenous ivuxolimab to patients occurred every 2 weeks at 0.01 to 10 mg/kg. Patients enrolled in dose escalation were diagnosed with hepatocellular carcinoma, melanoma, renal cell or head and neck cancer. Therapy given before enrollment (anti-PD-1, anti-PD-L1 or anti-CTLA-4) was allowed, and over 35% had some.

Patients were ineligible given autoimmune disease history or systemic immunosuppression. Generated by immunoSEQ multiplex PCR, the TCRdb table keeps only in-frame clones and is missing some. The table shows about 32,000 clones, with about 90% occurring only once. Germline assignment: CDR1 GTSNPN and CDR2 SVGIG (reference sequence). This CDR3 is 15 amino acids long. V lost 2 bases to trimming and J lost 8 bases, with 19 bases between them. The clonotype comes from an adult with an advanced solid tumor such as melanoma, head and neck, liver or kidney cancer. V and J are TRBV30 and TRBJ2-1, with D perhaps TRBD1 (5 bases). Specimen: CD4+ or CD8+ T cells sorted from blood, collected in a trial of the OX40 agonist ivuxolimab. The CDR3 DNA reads TGTGCCTGGAGTTTCCCCGGCAGGGCTGGCCATGAGCAGTTCTTC. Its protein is CAWSFPGRAGHEQFF.